The 20 T cell receptor beta chains below come from one sample, sequenced in a study of Ad26.COV2.S vaccination and SARS-CoV-2 variants. The data were produced by immunoSEQ multiplex PCR, yet TCRdb's version contains in-frame clones alone and is incomplete. Among more than 300,000 clones listed, 86% were seen once. Indicated treatment: around 19 received Ad26.COV2.S at low or high dose, single or two shots; about 5 received placebo; per-sample allocation not given. The study sampled participants on day 63 after the first vaccine or placebo injection. The sample here was peripheral blood, taken in a trial of Ad26.COV2.S vaccine versus placebo. The receptors stem from a person between 18 and 59 years old who received the Ad26.COV2.S COVID-19 vaccine or a placebo.

The V gene is TRBV20-1, the J gene TRBJ1-2; D unresolved. Germline assignment: CDR1 DFQATT and CDR2 SNEGSKA (reference sequence). The CDR3 is 11 residues long. V was trimmed by 8 bases and J by 1 base, leaving 8 bases between them. CDR3 in DNA: TGCAGTTCTCACGATAACTATGGCTACACCTTC. Protein product: CSSHDNYGYTF.

V is TRBV6-2 or TRBV6-3 and J is TRBJ1-1; D gene uncertain. The V end was cut by 2 bases, the J end by 8 bases, with 21 bases between. Germline loops: CDR1 MNHEY, CDR2 SVGEGT. The CDR3 is 16 amino acids. The CDR3 reads CASSYGVYTLQREAFF. In DNA, the CDR3 is TGTGCCAGCAGTTACGGCGTGTACACTTTACAACGAGAAGCTTTCTTT.

This clone showed up just a few times. The chain couples TRBV20-1 to TRBJ1-2, with D hard to call. The CDR3 is 11 amino acids. V lost 1 base, J lost 6 bases, and 6 bases lay in between. Germline values: CDR1 DFQATT, CDR2 SNEGSKA (reference sequence). CDR3 region: CSARGVHGYTF. CDR3 DNA sequence: TGCAGTGCTAGAGGAGTTCATGGCTACACCTTC.

With respect to this clone: This specimen includes other DNA sequences encoding the same CDR3. V usage is TRBV9 and J usage is TRBJ1-2, with D unclear. The CDR3 is 11 residues long. CDR1 and CDR2 from the germline V gene are SGDLS and YYNGEE. V lost 4 bases and J lost 2, with 3 bases in between. As DNA, the CDR3 is TGTGCCAGCAGCCTCAACTATGGCTACACCTTC. This sequence encodes CASSLNYGYTF.

This clone occurred a few times. The genes are TRBV19 and TRBJ1-1; D may be TRBD1 (6 bases). Trimming removed 5 bases from V and 2 bases from J, with 9 bases in between. The CDR3 contains 13 residues. Germline values: CDR1 LNHDA, CDR2 SQIVND (reference sequence). In DNA form, the CDR3 reads TGTGCCAGTAGTGGACAGCTAAACACTGAAGCTTTCTTT. Protein: CASSGQLNTEAFF.

This clone showed up just a few times. The chain couples TRBV6-5 to TRBJ1-1; weak D call: TRBD1 (5 bases). The CDR3 length is 13 residues. Germline V gives CDR1 MNHEY, CDR2 SVGAGI. V lost 6 bases and J lost 8, with 16 bases in between. The CDR3 DNA reads as TGTGCCAGCAGCTTTGGGGCAAATTCCGAAGCTTTCTTT. It encodes CASSFGANSEAFF.

The count of this clone is one. The CDR3 DNA is TGTGCCTGGAGGAGGTACACGAACACTGAAGCTTTCTTT. This encodes CAWRRYTNTEAFF. The genes are TRBV30 and TRBJ1-1; D not certain. V lost 3 bases and J lost 1, with 9 bases in between. The germline V gene has CDR1 GTSNPN and CDR2 SVGIG (reference sequence). The CDR3 has 13 amino acids.

The chain couples TRBV28 to TRBJ2-7; no firm D call. Germline CDR1 is MDHEN and CDR2 is SYDVKM. Between the trimmed V and J ends, which lost 6 bases and 3 bases, there was a span of 6 bases. CDR3 length equals 11 residues. The DNA of the CDR3 is TGTGCCAGCAGCTCAATCTACGAGCAGTACTTC. As protein: CASSSIYEQYF.

This clone was counted a single time. The CDR3 spells CASRVQGGSTEAFF. CDR3 nucleotides: TGTGCCAGCAGAGTACAGGGAGGGAGCACTGAAGCTTTCTTT. This chain uses TRBV7-3 with TRBJ1-1, with D tentatively TRBD1 (6 bases). V dropped 6 bases and J dropped 4 bases, with 15 bases sitting between them. The germline CDR1 and CDR2 sequences are SGHTA and FQGTGA. The CDR3 consists of 14 residues. Based on the CDR3 plus reference TRBV7-3 and TRBJ1-1, the full variable domain is GAGVSQTPSNKVTEKGKYVELRCDPISGHTALYWYRQSLGQGPEFLIYFQGTGAADDSGLPNDRFFAVRPEGSVSTLKIQRTERGDSAVYLCASRVQGGSTEAFFGQGTRLTVV.

The chain carries TRBV10-3 and TRBJ1-5, with 7 bases lining up with TRBD1. This CDR3 comprises 15 residues. The germline V gene encodes CDR1 ENHRY and CDR2 SYGVKD. V trimming: 1 base; J trimming: 6 bases; junction bases outside the gene matches: 6. The CDR3 loop reads CAISEFPGGGQPQHF. The CDR3 DNA is TGTGCCATCAGTGAGTTCCCAGGGGGGGGTCAGCCCCAGCATTTT.

The chain carries TRBV29-1 and TRBJ2-2; no clear D gene. V was clipped by 6 bases and J by 0 bases, with 14 bases between them. The CDR3 is made up of 15 amino acids. In germline, CDR1 is SQVTM, CDR2 ANQGSEA. The CDR3 protein is CSVSPLSPNTGELFF. The CDR3 coding sequence is TGCAGCGTCTCACCCCTTAGCCCGAACACCGGGGAGCTGTTTTTT.

The rearrangement joins TRBV29-1 to TRBJ1-3; TRBD1 aligns across 10 bases. In germline, CDR1 is SQVTM, CDR2 ANQGSEA. This CDR3 spans 14 amino acids. The V segment lost 7 bases and the J segment 4 bases; nucleotides outside the gene matches: 7. The CDR3 DNA is TGCAGCGGAGGGACAGGGGAAGCAGGAAACACCATATATTTT. It specifies CSGGTGEAGNTIYF. The full variable domain, rest sourced from reference TRBV29-1 and TRBJ1-3, is SAVISQKPSRDICQRGTSLTIQCQVDSQVTMMFWYRQQPGQSLTLIATANQGSEATYESGFVIDKFPISRPNLTFSTLTVSNMSPEDSSIYLCSGGTGEAGNTIYFGEGSWLTVV.

The gene calls are TRBV6-1 and TRBJ1-2, with unresolved D. Germline V lookup: CDR1 MNHNS, CDR2 SASEGT. The CDR3 is 15 residues long. V lost 1 base, J lost 0 bases, and 9 bases lay in between. CDR3 nucleotide sequence: TGTGCCAGCAGTGAAGGCTCGTTAGCTAACTATGGCTACACCTTC. Translation: CASSEGSLANYGYTF.

This chain uses TRBV7-9 with TRBJ1-6, with TRBD1 matching 9 bases. Germline CDR1 reads SEHNR; CDR2 reads FQNEAQ (reference sequence). With V trimmed by 2 bases and J by 10 bases, 15 bases remained unmatched. The CDR3 is 18 residues long. CDR3 protein: CASSLKFLGDRERSPLHF. Here the CDR3 DNA reads TGTGCCAGCAGCTTAAAGTTTTTAGGGGACAGGGAACGGTCACCCCTCCACTTT.

V gene TRBV7-2 combines with J gene TRBJ2-5, with D possibly being TRBD1 (6 bases). Germline CDR1 reads SGHTA; CDR2 reads FQGNSA. The ends were cut back, 3 bases at V and 1 base at J, with 15 bases in the middle. The CDR3 is 16 amino acids. The CDR3 DNA reads as TGTGCCAGCAGCTTGGGGGACATACGATTCCAAGAGACCCAGTACTTC. Its protein is CASSLGDIRFQETQYF.

The rearrangement uses TRBV9 and TRBJ1-1; 7 nucleotides match TRBD1. The length of the CDR3 is 14 residues. Germline CDR1 reads SGDLS; CDR2 reads YYNGEE. J was trimmed by 1 base and V by 3 bases; bases with no gene match: 3. Here the CDR3 reads CASSADRANTEAFF. The CDR3 DNA sequence: TGTGCCAGCAGCGCCGACAGGGCGAACACTGAAGCTTTCTTT.

This chain uses TRBV30 with TRBJ1-2, with D perhaps matching TRBD1 (5 bases). Trimming left V 2 bases short and J 1 base short, with 11 bases between. CDR3 length: 14 residues. Germline V gene data show CDR1 as GTSNPN and CDR2 as SVGIG (reference sequence). The CDR3 loop reads CAWSLGLDNYGYTF. CDR3 sequence (DNA): TGTGCCTGGAGTTTGGGACTGGATAACTATGGCTACACCTTC.

This clone appeared once. This chain links TRBV21-1 with TRBJ1-1; the D call of TRBD1 is as the table states it, not checked on the DNA. TRBV21-1 is given as a pseudogene. This CDR3 comprises 17 residues. Here the CDR3 DNA reads TGTGCCAGCAGCAAGCTCCAGTACAGGGGTCTGGGTACTGAAGCTTTCTTT. It codes for CASSKLQYRGLGTEAFF.

This chain uses TRBV6-1 with TRBJ1-2, with a weak D call TRBD1 (6 bases). The CDR3 extends over 14 amino acids. Germline assignment: CDR1 MNHNS and CDR2 SASEGT. The V end was cut by 0 bases, the J end by 8 bases, with 13 bases between. CDR3 DNA: TGTGCCAGCAGTGAAGCTCAGGGGTTCAGAGGCTACACCTTC. As protein: CASSEAQGFRGYTF.

The V gene is TRBV7-9, the J gene TRBJ2-7; D may be TRBD2 (6 bases). The CDR3 sequence is 15 residues long. Germline assignment: CDR1 SEHNR and CDR2 FQNEAQ (reference sequence). Trimming left V 11 bases short and J 0 bases short, with 20 bases between. The CDR3 DNA sequence: TGTGCCGGGGGGAAGTCAGCCTCCAGCTCCTACGAGCAGTACTTC. This codes for CAGGKSASSSYEQYF.